The subject of this entry is one TCR beta chain. Germline CDR1 and CDR2: DFQATT and SNEGSKA (reference sequence). The CDR3 runs 15 residues. With 4 bases removed from V and 8 bases from J, the gap between germline ends came to 18 bases. The record originates from a study of Graves' ophthalmopathy and Graves' hyperthyroidism. Amplified material comprised TCR beta CDR3 regions derived from RNA transcripts. The library came from an HTBI-primed first-round RT-PCR and a second-round multiplex PCR. TCRdb passed the multiplex PCR reads through MiXCR, listing each CDR3 protein once. The data show roughly 700,000 distinct CDR3 sequences, around 40% seen once.

The rearrangement joins TRBV20-1 to TRBJ1-6, with D maybe TRBD1 (5 bases). The clonotype originates from an adult man with Graves' ophthalmopathy. Sequenced input: peripheral blood. The CDR3 nucleotides are TGCAGTGCTAAAGACGGCACACGGGGGGATTCACCCCTCCACTTT. This codes for CSAKDGTRGDSPLHF.